This TCR beta chain was recorded in a study of blood T cell repertoires in COVID-19. The wider study: Sites in the United States, Italy and Spain provided acute and convalescent COVID-19 samples.

Authors' methods: How many nucleated cells were present was estimated from reference gene primer amplification. Only in-frame clones appear in the TCRdb table, and some are missing; sequencing was by immunoSEQ multiplex PCR. D and trimming come from the DNA, and the V and J calls and clone size come from that table. Counted here are approximately 160,000 clones, approximately 78% occurring once; the ten biggest clones make up roughly a tenth. Trimming pared 4 bases from V and 4 bases from J, leaving 10 bases between. This CDR3 is built from 12 residues. Germline assignment: CDR1 SQVTM and CDR2 ANQGSEA.

The sequence came from a human donor in a cohort sampled during active COVID-19. V and J are TRBV29-1 and TRBJ1-2; no clear D. Sequencing was carried out using peripheral blood. This CDR3 reads CSVVQTAYGYTF. CDR3 bases: TGCAGCGTTGTACAGACCGCCTATGGCTACACCTTC.